This record looks at one T cell receptor (beta chain) sequence and its context. Antigen: not known. V was clipped by 6 bases and J by 5 bases, with 16 bases between them. CDR1 and CDR2 from the germline V gene are MNHEY and SVGAGI. This CDR3 is 14 amino acids long. The source of the sample is a study of long-term antiretroviral therapy in people with HIV. Study-wide findings and caveats: ART adherence was not documented, and neither viral resistance nor therapy changes had any data. Before ART, certain clones expanded, and these dominated the repertoire at all time points. Narrower CDR3 length ranges marked HIV repertoires relative to controls.

Per donor, a minimum of one pre-ART and a minimum of two post-ART PBMC samples were available. The authors ran the immunoSEQ assay, v3.0, at survey level. Sequencing used immunoSEQ multiplex PCR; TCRdb keeps in-frame clones, though not all of them. The profile shows around 18,000 clones, over 65% of them singletons. This sequence joins TRBV6-5 and TRBJ2-5; possibly TRBD2 for D (6 bases). The TCR sequence derives from a woman aged 45 to 65 with HIV. The starting material was unsorted PBMCs, obtained 0.5 years before starting antiretroviral therapy. Written as DNA, the CDR3 is TGTGCCAGCAGGATGGACGGAGGGCGGGAGACCCAGTACTTC. Translation: CASRMDGGRETQYF.